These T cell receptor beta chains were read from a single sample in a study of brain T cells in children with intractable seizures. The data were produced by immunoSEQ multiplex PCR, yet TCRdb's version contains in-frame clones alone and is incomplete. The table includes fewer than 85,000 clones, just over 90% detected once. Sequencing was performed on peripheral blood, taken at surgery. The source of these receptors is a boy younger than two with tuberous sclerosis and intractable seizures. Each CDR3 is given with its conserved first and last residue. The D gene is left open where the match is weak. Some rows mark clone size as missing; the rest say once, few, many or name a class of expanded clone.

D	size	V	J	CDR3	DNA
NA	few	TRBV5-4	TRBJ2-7	CASSEGPLSYEQYF	TGTGCCAGCAGTGAGGGACCCCTCTCCTACGAGCAGTACTTC
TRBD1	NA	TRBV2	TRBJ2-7	CASKIGTVDEQYF	TGTGCCAGCAAAATAGGGACAGTCGACGAGCAGTACTTC
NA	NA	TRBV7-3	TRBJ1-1	CASSLKWSTEAFF	TGTGCCAGCAGCTTGAAATGGAGCACTGAAGCTTTCTTT
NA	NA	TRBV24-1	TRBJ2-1	CATSAVTDSEQFF	TGTGCCACCAGTGCCGTGACTGATAGTGAGCAGTTCTTC
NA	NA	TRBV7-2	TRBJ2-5	CASSLKETQYF	TGTGCCAGCAGCTTAAAAGAGACCCAGTACTTC
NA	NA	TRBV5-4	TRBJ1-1	CASSLGDTEAFF	TGTGCCAGCAGCTTGGGGGACACTGAAGCTTTCTTT
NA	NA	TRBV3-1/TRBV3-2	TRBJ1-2	CASSQGTFGPYGYTF	TGTGCCAGCAGCCAAGGGACATTCGGACCATATGGCTACACCTTC
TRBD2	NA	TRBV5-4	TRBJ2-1	CASSLRASGRIGNEQFF	TGTGCCAGCAGCTTGAGGGCTAGCGGGAGAATAGGCAATGAGCAGTTCTTC
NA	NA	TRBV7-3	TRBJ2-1	CASSLTLTPLVSNEQFF	TGTGCCAGCAGCTTAACGTTAACCCCACTAGTTTCCAATGAGCAGTTCTTC
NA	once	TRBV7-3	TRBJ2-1	CASSAYPGLSSSSGEQFF	TGTGCCAGCAGCGCCTACCCGGGACTTTCTAGCAGCAGCGGTGAGCAGTTCTTC
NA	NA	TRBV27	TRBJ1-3	CASSLSGSSGNTIYF	TGTGCCAGCAGTTTATCGGGCAGTTCTGGAAACACCATATATTTT
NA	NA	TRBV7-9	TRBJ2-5	CASSPTQGLGETQYF	TGTGCCAGCAGCCCGACACAGGGTTTAGGGGAGACCCAGTACTTC
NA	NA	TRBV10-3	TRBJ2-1	CAISDFRGNEQFF	TGTGCCATCAGTGATTTTCGGGGGAATGAGCAGTTCTTC
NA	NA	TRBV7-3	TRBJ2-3	CASSSGTRDTQYF	TGTGCCAGCAGTTCCGGGACAAGAGATACGCAGTATTTT
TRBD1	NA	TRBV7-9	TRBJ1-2	CASSFLPGTDYGYTF	TGTGCCAGCAGCTTTTTACCCGGGACAGACTATGGCTACACCTTC
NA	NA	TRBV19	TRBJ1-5	CASSTGSNQPQHF	TGTGCCAGTAGTACGGGGAGCAATCAGCCCCAGCATTTT
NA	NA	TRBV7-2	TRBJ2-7	CASSLGLFSYEQYF	TGTGCCAGCAGCTTAGGGCTTTTCTCCTACGAGCAGTACTTC
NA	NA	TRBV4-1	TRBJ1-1	CASSQDTGREGRANTEAFF	TGCGCCAGCAGCCAAGATACCGGTCGGGAGGGCAGGGCGAACACTGAAGCTTTCTTT
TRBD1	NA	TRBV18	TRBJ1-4	CASSGTATNEKLFF	TGTGCCAGCTCGGGGACAGCAACTAATGAAAAACTGTTTTTT
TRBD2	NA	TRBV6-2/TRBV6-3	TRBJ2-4	CASSYASGRALGKNIQYF	TGTGCCAGCAGTTACGCTAGCGGGAGGGCCCTAGGCAAAAACATTCAGTACTTC
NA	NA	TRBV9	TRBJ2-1	CASSPRTVYNEQFF	TGTGCCAGCAGCCCACGGACGGTTTACAATGAGCAGTTCTTC
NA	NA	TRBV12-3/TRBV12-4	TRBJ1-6	CASSRSGNSPLHF	TGTGCCAGCAGTAGGAGTGGGAATTCACCCCTCCACTTT
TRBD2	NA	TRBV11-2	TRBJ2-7	CASSSGTSGYEQYF	TGTGCCAGCAGCTCCGGGACTAGCGGCTACGAGCAGTACTTC
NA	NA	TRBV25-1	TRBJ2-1	CASGTGINEQFF	TGTGCCAGCGGAACAGGGATCAATGAGCAGTTCTTC
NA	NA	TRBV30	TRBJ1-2	CAWSDLSVGGVNYGYTF	TGTGCCTGGAGTGATTTATCCGTCGGGGGAGTTAACTATGGCTACACCTTC
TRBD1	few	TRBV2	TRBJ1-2	CASPRGGVTYGYTF	TGTGCCAGCCCCAGGGGGGGAGTTACTTATGGCTACACCTTC
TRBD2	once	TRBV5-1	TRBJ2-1	CASTTSGTPYNEQFF	TGCGCCAGCACGACTAGCGGGACTCCATACAATGAGCAGTTCTTC
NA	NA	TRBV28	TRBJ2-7	CASSRGYEQYF	TGTGCCAGCAGCAGGGGTTACGAGCAGTACTTC
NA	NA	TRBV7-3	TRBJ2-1	CASSLVPRVVWGEQFF	TGTGCCAGCAGCTTGGTACCCCGGGTAGTGTGGGGTGAGCAGTTCTTC
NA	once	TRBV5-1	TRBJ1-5	CASLRFYSNQPQHF	TGCGCCAGCTTAAGGTTTTATAGCAATCAGCCCCAGCATTTT
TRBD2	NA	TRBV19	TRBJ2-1	CASSIGTSGGSEQFF	TGTGCCAGTAGTATAGGGACTAGCGGGGGCTCTGAGCAGTTCTTC
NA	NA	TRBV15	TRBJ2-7	CATSRNTYEQYF	TGTGCCACCAGCAGAAACACCTACGAGCAGTACTTC
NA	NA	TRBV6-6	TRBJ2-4	CASSLEEIAKNIQYF	TGTGCCAGCAGCCTTGAAGAAATAGCCAAAAACATTCAGTACTTC
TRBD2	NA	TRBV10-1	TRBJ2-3	CASSESGGRSGTQYF	TGCGCCAGCAGTGAGTCGGGCGGGAGGTCGGGTACGCAGTATTTT
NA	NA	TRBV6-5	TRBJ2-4	CASSRFLAKNIQYF	TGTGCCAGCTCCCGGTTCCTAGCCAAAAACATTCAGTACTTC
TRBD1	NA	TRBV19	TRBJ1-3	CASSPRDRGLDTIYF	TGTGCCAGTAGTCCCCGGGACAGGGGGTTAGACACCATATATTTT
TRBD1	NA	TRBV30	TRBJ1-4	CAAGGGKLFF	TGTGCCGCAGGGGGAGGAAAACTGTTTTTT
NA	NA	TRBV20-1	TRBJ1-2	CSAIRSGYTF	TGCAGTGCTATCCGTTCTGGCTACACCTTC
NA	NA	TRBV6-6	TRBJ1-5	CASSYELDQPQHF	TGTGCCAGCAGTTACGAGTTGGATCAGCCCCAGCATTTT
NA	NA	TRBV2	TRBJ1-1	CASTDRLGNTEAFF	TGTGCCAGCACTGATCGTCTGGGGAACACTGAAGCTTTCTTT
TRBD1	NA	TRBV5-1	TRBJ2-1	CASSIIGGHTSEQFF	TGCGCCAGTAGCATAATAGGGGGCCACACCTCCGAGCAGTTCTTC
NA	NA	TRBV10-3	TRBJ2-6	CAISESKASGANVLTF	TGTGCCATCAGTGAGTCGAAGGCCTCTGGGGCCAACGTCCTGACTTTC
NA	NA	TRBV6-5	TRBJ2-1	CASGLGAAYNEQFF	TGTGCCAGCGGGCTGGGGGCTGCCTACAATGAGCAGTTCTTC
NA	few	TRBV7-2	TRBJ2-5	CASSFALRETQYF	TGTGCCAGCAGCTTTGCTCTCAGAGAGACCCAGTACTTC
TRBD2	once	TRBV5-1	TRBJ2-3	CASSLEGLAGEADTQYF	TGCGCCAGCAGCTTGGAGGGACTAGCGGGAGAAGCGGATACGCAGTATTTT
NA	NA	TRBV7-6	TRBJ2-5	CASSLVAGGGDETQYF	TGTGCCAGCAGCTTAGTTGCAGGGGGGGGTGATGAGACCCAGTACTTC
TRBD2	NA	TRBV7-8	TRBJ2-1	CASSLPGGGNEQFF	TGTGCCAGCAGCTTACCAGGCGGGGGCAATGAGCAGTTCTTC
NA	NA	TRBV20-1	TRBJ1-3	CSAIGRATIYF	TGCAGTGCTATAGGGAGAGCCACCATATATTTT
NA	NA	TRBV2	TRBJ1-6	CASGIRYSPLHF	TGTGCCAGCGGGATAAGGTATTCACCCCTCCACTTT
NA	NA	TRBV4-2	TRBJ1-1	CASSQDLVGLEAFF	TGTGCCAGCAGCCAAGATCTAGTGGGACTTGAAGCTTTCTTT
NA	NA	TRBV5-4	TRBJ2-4	CASSALPLDIQYF	TGTGCCAGCAGCGCCTTGCCCCTAGACATTCAGTACTTC
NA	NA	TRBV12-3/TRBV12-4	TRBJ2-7	CASSRGSPREQYF	TGTGCCAGCAGCCGTGGATCCCCCCGCGAGCAGTACTTC
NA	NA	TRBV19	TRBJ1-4	CASRGDPPEKLFF	TGTGCCAGTAGGGGAGACCCTCCGGAAAAACTGTTTTTT
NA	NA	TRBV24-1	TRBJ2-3	CATASSTDTQYF	TGTGCCACTGCTAGTAGCACAGATACGCAGTATTTT
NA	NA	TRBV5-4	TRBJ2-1	CASSLGGSGQPFF	TGTGCCAGCAGCTTGGGGGGTTCGGGACAACCGTTCTTC
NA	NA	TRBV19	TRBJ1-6	CASSIGQFSSPLHF	TGTGCCAGTAGTATCGGACAATTCTCCTCACCCCTCCACTTT
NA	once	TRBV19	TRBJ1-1	CASSIRLPTEAFF	TGTGCCAGTAGTATTCGTCTACCCACTGAAGCTTTCTTT